This passage covers 17 T cell receptor beta chains from one sample sequenced in a study of CD4 T cells in relation to SARS-CoV-2 and coronaviruses. Method: immunoSEQ multiplex PCR; TCRdb's copy keeps in-frame clones and lacks some. The table includes 41,000 or so clones, approximately 77% detected once. These receptors have no identified antigens. The sequenced sample consisted of naive CD4+ T cells from PBMCs, cultured in vitro. Documented subset: naive CD4+ T cells isolated by negative enrichment. Receptor source: an adult with COVID-19.

V is TRBV15 and J is TRBJ2-3, with D possibly being TRBD2 (6 bases). CDR3 length equals 14 residues. CDR1 and CDR2 from the germline V gene are LNHNV and YYDKDF (reference sequence). The V and J ends lost 4 bases and 14 bases respectively, with 22 bases between them. Written as DNA, the CDR3 is TGTGCCACCAGCACAGAAGGGGCAGCGGGCCGGTGGTATTTT. Translating gives CATSTEGAAGRWYF.

The CDR3 region has the DNA TGTGCCAGCAGCGGGGGGGGACAGGGGTTGAACACTGAAGCTTTCTTT. Protein product: CASSGGGQGLNTEAFF. The V and J genes are TRBV5-8 and TRBJ1-1, with 10 positions matching TRBD1. The V and J ends lost 4 bases and 0 bases, in that order; junction bases with no gene match: 6. The CDR3 sequence is 16 residues long. The germline V gene encodes CDR1 SGHTS and CDR2 YDEGEE. Using reference TRBV5-8 and TRBJ1-1 for the parts outside the CDR3, the full variable domain is EAGVTQSPTHLIKTRGQQATLRCSPISGHTSVYWYQQALGLGLQFLLWYDEGEERNRGNFPPRFSGRQFPNYSSELNVNALELEDSALYLCASSGGGQGLNTEAFFGQGTRLTVV.

This sequence joins TRBV30 and TRBJ2-1; perhaps TRBD2 as D (5 bases). Germline CDR1 and CDR2: GTSNPN and SVGIG (reference sequence). Trimming cost V 0 bases and J 7 bases, with 10 bases left between them. The CDR3 has 13 residues. The CDR3 DNA sequence: TGTGCCTGGAGTGTAGGACTGGGAAATGAGCAGTTCTTC. It encodes CAWSVGLGNEQFF.

The chain recombines TRBV9 with TRBJ2-1; maybe TRBD1 (6 bases). Germline-derived CDR1 and CDR2 are SGDLS and YYNGEE. V dropped 1 base and J dropped 7 bases, with 12 bases sitting between them. This CDR3 region has 14 residues. CDR3 region: CASSVSTGNNEQFF. The CDR3 DNA reads TGTGCCAGCAGCGTAAGTACAGGGAATAATGAGCAGTTCTTC.

The rearrangement joins TRBV5-5 to TRBJ2-7; D might be TRBD1 (6 bases). From germline, CDR1 is SGHKS and CDR2 YYEKEE (reference sequence). CDR3 length: 14 amino acids. Deletions cut 4 bases from V and 2 bases from J, with 13 bases between. The CDR3 DNA reads TGTGCCAGCAGCATAGGAACAGGGCCCTACGAGCAGTACTTC. Amino acid sequence: CASSIGTGPYEQYF.

This CDR3 is CASSLESGGEETQYF. The CDR3 nucleotides are TGTGCCAGCAGCTTAGAATCAGGGGGCGAAGAGACCCAGTACTTC. This chain links TRBV11-3 with TRBJ2-5, with 8 bases identical to TRBD1. The germline V gene encodes CDR1 SGHNT and CDR2 YENEEA. V dropped 0 bases and J dropped 3; count of bases not matched to a gene: 3. This CDR3 has 15 residues. The whole variable domain, remainder taken from reference TRBV11-3 and TRBJ2-5, is EAGVVQSPRYKIIEKKQPVAFWCNPISGHNTLYWYLQNLGQGPELLIRYENEEAVDDSQLPKDRFSAERLKGVDSTLKIQPAELGDSAVYLCASSLESGGEETQYFGPGTRLLVL.

V and J are TRBV18 and TRBJ1-5; D gene ambiguous. V was trimmed by 5 bases and J by 1 base, leaving 9 bases between them. CDR3 length equals 14 residues. The V gene's germline CDR1 is KGHSH and CDR2 LQKENI. This chain's CDR3 is CASSTQASNQPQHF. The DNA for the CDR3 is TGTGCCAGCTCAACGCAGGCGAGCAATCAGCCCCAGCATTTT.

The chain links TRBV5-8 to TRBJ2-3; the D is unclear. Germline V gives CDR1 SGHTS, CDR2 YDEGEE. The CDR3 covers 11 residues. Trimming took off 0 bases at V and 5 bases at J, with 1 base between the two ends. The CDR3 spells CASSLEDTQYF. The DNA for the CDR3 is TGTGCCAGCAGCTTGGAAGATACGCAGTATTTT.

The V call is TRBV10-1, the J call TRBJ2-7; 11 bases fit TRBD2. V lost 5 bases, J lost 3 bases, and 9 bases stayed unmatched. Germline V gene lookup returns CDR1 WNHNN and CDR2 SYGVQD (reference sequence). The CDR3 length is 16 residues. DNA for the CDR3: TGCGCCAGCAGTCCCGCCCGGCTAGCGGGGGGCTACGAGCAGTACTTC. Its translation is CASSPARLAGGYEQYF.

This chain uses TRBV3-1 (or the pseudogene TRBV3-2) with TRBJ1-2; the D is unclear. V shed 2 bases and J shed 3 bases, with 10 bases lying between them. Germline V gives CDR1 LGHDT, CDR2 YNNKEL (reference sequence). The CDR3 is 14 amino acids. The CDR3 bases are TGTGCCAGCAGCCAATCGACCGGAGACTATGGCTACACCTTC. Its translation: CASSQSTGDYGYTF.

V and J are TRBV9 and TRBJ1-6, with no clear D. V was clipped by 2 bases and J by 3 bases, with 6 bases between them. Germline-derived CDR1 and CDR2 are SGDLS and YYNGEE. CDR3 size: 14 residues. The CDR3 bases are TGTGCCAGCAGCGTGAGCCACTATAATTCACCCCTCCACTTT. It encodes CASSVSHYNSPLHF.

The chain employs TRBV28 and TRBJ2-3; tentative D call: TRBD1 (6 bases). Germline V gives CDR1 MDHEN, CDR2 SYDVKM. Deletions cut 3 bases from V and 5 bases from J, with 9 bases between. The CDR3 is made up of 13 amino acids. The CDR3 sequence is CASSFSGVDTQYF. The CDR3 DNA reads TGTGCCAGCAGTTTCTCAGGGGTAGATACGCAGTATTTT.

The rearrangement joins TRBV24-1 to TRBJ2-1; 9 bases align to TRBD2. The J segment lost 2 bases and the V segment lost 1 base, leaving 2 bases of the junction unmatched. Germline CDR1 and CDR2: KGHDR and SFDVKD. The CDR3 spans 16 residues. CDR3 coding DNA: TGTGCCACCAGTGATTTCGCTAGCGGGACCTACAATGAGCAGTTCTTC. Translation gives CATSDFASGTYNEQFF.

The chain employs TRBV5-1 and TRBJ2-3; TRBD2 matches 14 bases. Germline V gives CDR1 SGHRS, CDR2 YFSETQ. The CDR3 spans 16 residues. V gave up 4 bases and J gave up 5 bases; unmatched junction bases: 6. CDR3 sequence (DNA): TGCGCCAGCAGCGGGGGACTAGCGGGAGTTGTAGATACGCAGTATTTT. Translation gives CASSGGLAGVVDTQYF.

The rearrangement links TRBV9 to TRBJ2-2, with 11 bases aligning to TRBD2. In germline, CDR1 is SGDLS, CDR2 YYNGEE. This CDR3 comprises 19 residues. J lost 7 bases, V lost 0 bases, and 14 bases had no gene match. CDR3 sequence: CASSVDRNLAGGVVGELFF. The DNA for the CDR3 is TGTGCCAGCAGCGTAGATCGCAACCTAGCGGGAGGAGTAGTCGGGGAGCTGTTTTTT.

This sequence joins TRBV28 and TRBJ2-5; D tentatively reads TRBD1 or TRBD2 (6 bases each). The CDR3 runs to 14 residues. Between the trimmed V and J ends, which lost 5 bases and 4 bases, there was a span of 14 bases. Germline CDR1 reads MDHEN; CDR2 reads SYDVKM. CDR3 amino acids: CASSPFRGRETQYF. CDR3 DNA: TGTGCCAGCAGTCCATTCCGGGGGCGAGAGACCCAGTACTTC.

V gene TRBV5-1 combines with J gene TRBJ2-6; 10 bases are a match to TRBD1. The CDR3 loop spans 17 amino acids. Germline CDR1 and CDR2: SGHRS and YFSETQ. Trimming at V came to 3 bases and at J to 0 bases, leaving 3 bases not matched to a gene. The CDR3 DNA is TGCGCCAGCAGCTCCGGACAGGGGGGCTCTGGGGCCAACGTCCTGACTTTC. Encoded protein: CASSSGQGGSGANVLTF.